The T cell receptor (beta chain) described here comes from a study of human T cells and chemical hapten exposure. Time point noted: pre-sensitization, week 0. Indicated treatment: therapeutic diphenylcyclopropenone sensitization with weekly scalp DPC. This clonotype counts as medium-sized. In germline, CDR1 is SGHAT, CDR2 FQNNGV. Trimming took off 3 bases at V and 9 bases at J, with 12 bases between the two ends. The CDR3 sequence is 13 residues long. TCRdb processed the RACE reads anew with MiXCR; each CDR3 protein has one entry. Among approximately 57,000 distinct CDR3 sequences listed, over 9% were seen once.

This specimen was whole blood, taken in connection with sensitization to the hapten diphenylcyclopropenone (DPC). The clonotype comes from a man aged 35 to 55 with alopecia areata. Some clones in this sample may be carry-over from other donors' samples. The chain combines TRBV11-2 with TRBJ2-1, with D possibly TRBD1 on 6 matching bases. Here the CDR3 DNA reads TGTGCCAGCAGCTTTGACAGGACCGGTGAGCAGTTCTTC. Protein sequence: CASSFDRTGEQFF.